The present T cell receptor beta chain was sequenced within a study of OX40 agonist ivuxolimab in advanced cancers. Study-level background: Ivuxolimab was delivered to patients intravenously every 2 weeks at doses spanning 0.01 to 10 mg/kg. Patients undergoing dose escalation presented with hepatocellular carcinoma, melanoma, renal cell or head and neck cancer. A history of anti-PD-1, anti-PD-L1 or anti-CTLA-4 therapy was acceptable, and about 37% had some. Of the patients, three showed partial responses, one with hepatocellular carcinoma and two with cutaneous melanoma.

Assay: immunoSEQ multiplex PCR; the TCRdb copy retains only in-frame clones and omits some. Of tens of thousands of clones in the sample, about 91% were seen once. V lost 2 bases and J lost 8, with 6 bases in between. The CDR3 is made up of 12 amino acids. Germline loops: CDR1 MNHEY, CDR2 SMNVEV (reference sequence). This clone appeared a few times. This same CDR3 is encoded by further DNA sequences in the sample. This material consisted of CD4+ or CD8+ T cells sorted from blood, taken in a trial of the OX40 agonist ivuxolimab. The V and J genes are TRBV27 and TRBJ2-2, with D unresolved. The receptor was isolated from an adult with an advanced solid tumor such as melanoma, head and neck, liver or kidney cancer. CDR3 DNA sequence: TGTGCCAGCAGTTTACTAACTGGGGAGCTGTTTTTT. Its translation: CASSLLTGELFF.